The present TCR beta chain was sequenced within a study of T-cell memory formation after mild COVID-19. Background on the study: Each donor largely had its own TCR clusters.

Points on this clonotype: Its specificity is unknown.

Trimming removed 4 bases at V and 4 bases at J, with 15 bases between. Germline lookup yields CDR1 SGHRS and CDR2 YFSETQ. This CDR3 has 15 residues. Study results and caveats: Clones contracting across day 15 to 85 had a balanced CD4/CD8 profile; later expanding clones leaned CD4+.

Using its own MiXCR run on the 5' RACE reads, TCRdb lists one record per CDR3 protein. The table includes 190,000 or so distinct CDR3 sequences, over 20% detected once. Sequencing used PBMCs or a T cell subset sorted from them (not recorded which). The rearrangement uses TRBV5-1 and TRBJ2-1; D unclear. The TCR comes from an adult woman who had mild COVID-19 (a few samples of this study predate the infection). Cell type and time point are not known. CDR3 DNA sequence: TGCGCCAGCAGCAGTAGCAGGTCTTCGTACAATGAGCAGTTCTTC. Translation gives CASSSSRSSYNEQFF.